Listed here are 6 T cell receptor beta chains from one sample, sequenced in a study of T cell responses to AZD1222 COVID-19 vaccine. Clones were sequenced by immunoSEQ multiplex PCR, and TCRdb holds only the in-frame ones, with some missing. The repertoire includes fewer than 120,000 clones, roughly 93% of them detected once, and around 3% sits in the top ten. Sequencing was performed on peripheral blood, taken 28 days after the second AZD1222 dose. The receptor set was obtained from an adult who received the AZD1222 COVID-19 vaccine.

The chain couples TRBV29-1 to TRBJ1-2; possibly TRBD1 for D (6 bases). The V gene's germline CDR1 is SQVTM and CDR2 ANQGSEA. This CDR3 is 19 amino acids long. Trimming took off 3 bases at V and 2 bases at J, with 28 bases between the two ends. CDR3 sequence: CSVDRGSSPRPDSNYGYTF. The CDR3 nucleotides read TGCAGCGTTGACAGGGGAAGTAGCCCCAGGCCGGACTCAAACTATGGCTACACCTTC.

The chain links TRBV19 to TRBJ1-2; D possibly corresponds to TRBD1 (5 bases). The V end lost 2 bases, the J end lost 6 bases, and 16 bases lay between the germline ends. CDR3 length: 15 amino acids. Germline V lookup: CDR1 LNHDA, CDR2 SQIVND (reference sequence). The CDR3 region is CASSINWETANGYTF. In DNA, the CDR3 is TGTGCCAGTAGTATAAATTGGGAGACAGCAAATGGCTACACCTTC.

V is TRBV2 and J is TRBJ2-7; D is ambiguous. The germline V gene has CDR1 SNHLY and CDR2 FYNNEI. The V end lost 8 bases, the J end lost 0 bases, and 5 bases lay between the germline ends. This CDR3 has 11 residues. CDR3 bases: TGTGCCAGCGAATACTCCTACGAGCAGTACTTC. Residues: CASEYSYEQYF.

The chain has TRBV24-1 and TRBJ2-7; TRBD1 agrees at 11 bases. Germline lookup yields CDR1 KGHDR and CDR2 SFDVKD. The CDR3 is 18 residues long. The J segment lost 4 bases and the V segment lost 0 bases, leaving 10 bases of the junction unmatched. CDR3 DNA: TGTGCCACCAGTGATTTGCACTTGGACAGGGGGCCTTTTTACGAGCAGTACTTC. Protein product: CATSDLHLDRGPFYEQYF.

This chain joins TRBV2 and TRBJ2-7; D may be TRBD1 (6 bases). V gave up 7 bases and J gave up 0 bases, with 10 bases separating them. The CDR3 contains 13 residues. Germline V gene lookup returns CDR1 SNHLY and CDR2 FYNNEI. DNA of the CDR3: TGTGCCAGCAAATGGGACACCTCCTACGAGCAGTACTTC. Protein sequence: CASKWDTSYEQYF. The variable domain in full, completed from reference TRBV2 and TRBJ2-7, reads EPEVTQTPSHQVTQMGQEVILRCVPISNHLYFYWYRQILGQKVEFLVSFYNNEISEKSEIFDDQFSVERPDGSNFTLKIRSTKLEDSAMYFCASKWDTSYEQYFGPGTRLTVT.

The rearrangement uses TRBV27 and TRBJ2-1, with D possibly TRBD1 on 6 matching bases. The V and J ends lost 2 bases and 2 bases respectively, with 10 bases between them. CDR1 MNHEY and CDR2 SMNVEV come from the germline V gene (reference sequence). The CDR3 runs to 15 residues. CDR3 coding DNA: TGTGCCAGCAGTTTAGAGCAGGGGACCTACAATGAGCAGTTCTTC. Translation: CASSLEQGTYNEQFF.